These 17 T cell receptor beta chains were sequenced from one sample in a study of identical twins (dated by TCRdb to the mid-2010s). Libraries were made using 5' RACE. The reads were generated on an Illumina HiSeq 2000. TCRdb trimmed the raw reads at Q25, called clones with MiXCR and kept productive beta chains. Each entry is one CDR3 protein sequence, shown with its most common DNA and genes. This sample is represented by 700,000 or so distinct CDR3 sequences; about 9.4% of them were singletons. Approximately 0.96% of the sample is in the top ten clones. The sample also formed part of further work on yellow fever vaccine responses in identical twins.

Sequences were obtained from PBMCs. The receptor source for this set is a woman between 18 and 30 years old in good health.

This clonotype was detected only a few times. The chain carries TRBV7-8 and TRBJ2-7, with unresolved D. Germline V gene lookup returns CDR1 SGHVS and CDR2 FQNEAQ. This CDR3 is 17 amino acids long. Trimming removed 5 bases at V and 3 bases at J, with 23 bases between. Written as DNA, the CDR3 is TGTGCCAGCAGCAACCGCGAAAAGACCGGATCGGGCTACGAGCAGTACTTC. It yields the protein CASSNREKTGSGYEQYF.

The J gene is TRBJ2-3, the V gene TRBV29-1; D tentatively fits TRBD1 or TRBD2 (5 bases each). CDR3 size: 15 residues. The germline V gene encodes CDR1 SQVTM and CDR2 ANQGSEA. V was trimmed by 1 base and J by 3 bases, leaving 14 bases between them. The CDR3 sequence: CSVEGGAEATDTQYF. The CDR3 DNA follows: TGCAGCGTTGAAGGGGGCGCGGAGGCGACAGATACGCAGTATTTT.

This sequence joins TRBV5-4 and TRBJ2-2; D is unresolved. The V end lost 2 bases, the J end lost 3 bases, and 8 bases lay between the germline ends. Germline CDR1 SGHNT, CDR2 YYREEE (reference sequence). The CDR3 is made up of 14 amino acids. CDR3 in DNA: TGTGCCAGCAGCTTCGACTCCTACACCGGGGAGCTGTTTTTT. Its translation is CASSFDSYTGELFF.

This rearrangement joins TRBV5-1 to TRBJ2-2; no clear D. The CDR3 totals 15 residues. Trimming removed 0 bases at V and 0 bases at J, with 6 bases between. The germline CDR1 and CDR2 sequences are SGHRS and YFSETQ. Here the CDR3 DNA reads TGCGCCAGCAGCTTGGTCGAAGCGAACACCGGGGAGCTGTTTTTT. Encoded protein: CASSLVEANTGELFF.

There are a few counts of this clonotype. This chain links TRBV20-1 with TRBJ1-5, with TRBD1 identical over 7 bases. Trimming at V came to 0 bases and at J to 4 bases, leaving 9 bases not matched to a gene. This CDR3 is built from 16 residues. Germline CDR1 and CDR2: DFQATT and SNEGSKA (reference sequence). The CDR3 coding sequence is TGCAGTGCTAGAGATCCCAGGACAGGTTCGAATCAGCCCCAGCATTTT. It encodes CSARDPRTGSNQPQHF.

This chain joins TRBV7-2 and TRBJ2-1, with TRBD2 as a possible D gene (6 bases). The CDR3 length is 15 residues. V shed 5 bases and J shed 4 bases, with 15 bases lying between them. Per germline, CDR1 SGHTA and CDR2 FQGNSA. The DNA for the CDR3 is TGTGCCAGCAGCCAACCAAGGGCGGGGTACAATGAGCAGTTCTTC. It translates to CASSQPRAGYNEQFF.

This clonotype appeared many times. The chain uses TRBV28 and TRBJ1-5; D gene unclear. CDR1 is MDHEN, CDR2 SYDVKM, per germline. Trimming left V 5 bases short and J 4 bases short, with 18 bases between. This CDR3 region has 16 residues. This chain's CDR3 is CASSPTLAGGNQPQHF. CDR3 nucleotides: TGTGCCAGCAGTCCCACCCTGGCAGGAGGAAATCAGCCCCAGCATTTT.

The chain joins TRBV6-1 to TRBJ2-7, with 7 positions matching TRBD1. V was pared by 6 bases and J by 4 bases, with 6 bases of the junction left unmatched. The germline CDR1 and CDR2 sequences are MNHNS and SASEGT. CDR3 length: 13 residues. CDR3 nucleotide sequence: TGTGCCAGCAGGCCGGGACAGCCTTACGAGCAGTACTTC. Residues: CASRPGQPYEQYF.

CDR3 region: CASSLVGREAFF. In nucleotides, the CDR3 is TGTGCCAGCAGCTTAGTCGGCCGGGAAGCTTTCTTT. V and J are TRBV7-2 and TRBJ1-1; no firm D call. Trimming removed 1 base at V and 8 bases at J, with 8 bases between. Per germline, CDR1 SGHTA and CDR2 FQGNSA. The CDR3 totals 12 residues.

This clonotype was observed a single time. A much more abundant neighbour one base away suggests this may be a read error. The chain employs TRBV4-1 and TRBJ2-1; either TRBD1 or TRBD2 may supply D (5 bases each). Trimming left V 3 bases short and J 14 bases short, with 14 bases between. Germline V CDR1 and CDR2: MGHRA, YSYEKL. This CDR3 contains 12 residues. This CDR3 is CASSQWDDIKFF. CDR3 DNA sequence: TGCGCCAGCAGCCAGTGGGACGATATCAAGTTCTTC.

This clonotype came up a few times. This chain connects TRBV11-2 to TRBJ2-3; D might be TRBD1 or TRBD2, each matching 5 bases. The ends were cut back, 7 bases at V and 4 bases at J, with 18 bases in the middle. Germline V gives CDR1 SGHAT, CDR2 FQNNGV. CDR3 length equals 15 residues. CDR3 loop: CASTYRDGGADTQYF. CDR3 DNA sequence: TGTGCCAGCACCTACCGGGACGGAGGCGCAGATACGCAGTATTTT. Full variable domain (missing parts from reference TRBV11-2 and TRBJ2-3): EAGVAQSPRYKIIEKRQSVAFWCNPISGHATLYWYQQILGQGPKLLIQFQNNGVVDDSQLPKDRFSAERLKGVDSTLKIQPAKLEDSAVYLCASTYRDGGADTQYFGPGTRLTVL.

This clonotype was recorded a few times. The chain joins TRBV12-3 or TRBV12-4 to TRBJ2-1; D is unclear. Trimming pared 4 bases from V and 9 bases from J, leaving 10 bases between. The CDR3 consists of 12 residues. The CDR3 spells CASSYADGEQFF. The DNA for the CDR3 is TGTGCCAGCAGTTACGCTGATGGTGAGCAGTTCTTC.

This clonotype was seen a few times. V and J are TRBV6-1 and TRBJ1-6; tentatively, D is TRBD1 (5 bases). CDR1 and CDR2 from the germline V gene are MNHNS and SASEGT. V dropped 6 bases and J dropped 6 bases, with 15 bases sitting between them. The CDR3 runs 15 residues. The CDR3 here is CASRTPGGLNSPLHF. The CDR3 DNA follows: TGTGCCAGCAGAACCCCCGGGGGACTTAATTCACCCCTCCACTTT.

A few counts support this clonotype. This sequence joins TRBV3-1 and TRBJ1-2; the D is unclear. V dropped 5 bases and J dropped 2 bases, with 12 bases sitting between them. The V gene's germline CDR1 is LGHDT and CDR2 YNNKEL (reference sequence). This CDR3 is 14 amino acids long. CDR3 sequence (DNA): TGTGCCAGCAGCTTGCCGACAACGAACTATGGCTACACCTTC. This codes for CASSLPTTNYGYTF.

This clonotype was counted between two and nine times. This chain uses TRBV15 with TRBJ2-1; D call uncertain. Germline V CDR1 and CDR2: LNHNV, YYDKDF (reference sequence). Trimming stripped 1 base from V and 5 bases from J, with 9 bases between. This CDR3 region has 14 residues. The CDR3 sequence is CATSRAGGNNEQFF. CDR3 nucleotides: TGTGCCACCAGCAGAGCGGGCGGAAACAATGAGCAGTTCTTC.

This clonotype has a handful of counts. The CDR3 DNA reads TGCGCCAGCAGCCCGACACCTATCACAGATACGCAGTATTTT. It specifies CASSPTPITDTQYF. V is TRBV4-1 and J is TRBJ2-3; unclear D gene. Per germline, CDR1 MGHRA and CDR2 YSYEKL. Between the trimmed V and J ends, which lost 4 bases and 2 bases, there was a span of 10 bases. This CDR3 is built from 14 residues.

DNA of the CDR3: TGTGCCAGCAGTTTCTCAGGGGCCTACTACGAGCAGTACTTC. This encodes CASSFSGAYYEQYF. The chain employs TRBV27 and TRBJ2-7; tentatively, D is TRBD1 (6 bases). The CDR3 is made up of 14 amino acids. CDR1 is MNHEY, CDR2 SMNVEV, per germline (reference sequence). The V gene lost 3 bases and the J gene lost 3 bases, with 12 bases spanning the gap.